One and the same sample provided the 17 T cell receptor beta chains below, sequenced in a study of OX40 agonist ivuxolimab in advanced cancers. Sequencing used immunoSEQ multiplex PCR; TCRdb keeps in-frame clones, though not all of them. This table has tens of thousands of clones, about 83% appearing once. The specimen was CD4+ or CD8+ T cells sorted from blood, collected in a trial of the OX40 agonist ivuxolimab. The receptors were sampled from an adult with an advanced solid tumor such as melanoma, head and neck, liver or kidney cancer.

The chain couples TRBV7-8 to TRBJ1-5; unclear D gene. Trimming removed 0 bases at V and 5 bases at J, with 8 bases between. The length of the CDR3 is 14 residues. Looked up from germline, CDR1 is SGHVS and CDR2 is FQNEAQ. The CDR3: CASSLAGYDQPQHF. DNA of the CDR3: TGTGCCAGCAGCTTAGCAGGGTACGATCAGCCCCAGCATTTT.

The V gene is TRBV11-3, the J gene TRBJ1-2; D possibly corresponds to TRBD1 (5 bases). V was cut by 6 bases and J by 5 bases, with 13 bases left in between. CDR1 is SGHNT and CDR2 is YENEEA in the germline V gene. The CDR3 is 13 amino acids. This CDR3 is CASRRGADYGYTF. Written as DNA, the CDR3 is TGTGCCAGCAGACGAGGGGCAGATTATGGCTACACCTTC.

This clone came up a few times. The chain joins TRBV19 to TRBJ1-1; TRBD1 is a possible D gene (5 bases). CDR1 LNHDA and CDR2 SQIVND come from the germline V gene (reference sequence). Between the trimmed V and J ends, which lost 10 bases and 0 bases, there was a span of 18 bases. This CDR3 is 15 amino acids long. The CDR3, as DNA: TGTGCCACCTCGGGACGGGGGAGCATGAACACTGAAGCTTTCTTT. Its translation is CATSGRGSMNTEAFF. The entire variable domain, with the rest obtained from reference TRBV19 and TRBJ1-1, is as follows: DGGITQSPKYLFRKEGQNVTLSCEQNLNHDAMYWYRQDPGQGLRLIYYSQIVNDFQKGDIAEGYSVSREKKESFPLTVTSAQKNPTAFYLCATSGRGSMNTEAFFGQGTRLTVV.

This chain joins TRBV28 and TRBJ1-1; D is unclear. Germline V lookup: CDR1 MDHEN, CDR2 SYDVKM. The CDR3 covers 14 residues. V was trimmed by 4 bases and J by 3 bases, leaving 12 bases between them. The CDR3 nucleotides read TGTGCCAGCAGTTCCCCCTTAGCTTACACTGAAGCTTTCTTT. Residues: CASSSPLAYTEAFF.

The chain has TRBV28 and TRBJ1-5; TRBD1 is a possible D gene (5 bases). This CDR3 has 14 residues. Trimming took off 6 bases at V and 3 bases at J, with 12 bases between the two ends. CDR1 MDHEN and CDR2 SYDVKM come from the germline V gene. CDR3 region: CASSVDSYNQPQHF. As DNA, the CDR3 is TGTGCCAGCAGCGTAGACAGTTACAATCAGCCCCAGCATTTT.

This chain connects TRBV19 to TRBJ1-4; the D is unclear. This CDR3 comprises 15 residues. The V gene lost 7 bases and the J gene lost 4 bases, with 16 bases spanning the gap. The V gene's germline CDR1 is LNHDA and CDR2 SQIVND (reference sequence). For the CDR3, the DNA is TGTGCCAGTACCCCAGACGGAGCCTATAATGAAAAACTGTTTTTT. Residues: CASTPDGAYNEKLFF.

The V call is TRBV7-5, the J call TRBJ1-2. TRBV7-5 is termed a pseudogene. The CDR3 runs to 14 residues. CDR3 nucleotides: TGTGCCAGAACGTTTTTAGGAAAGACCTATGGCTACACCTTC. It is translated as CARTFLGKTYGYTF.

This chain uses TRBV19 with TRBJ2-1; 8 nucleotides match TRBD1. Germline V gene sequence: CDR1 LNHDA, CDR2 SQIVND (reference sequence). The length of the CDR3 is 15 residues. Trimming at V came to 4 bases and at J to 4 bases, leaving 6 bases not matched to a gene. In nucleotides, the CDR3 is TGTGCCAGTAGTACCCGGGACAGGAGATACAATGAGCAGTTCTTC. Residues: CASSTRDRRYNEQFF. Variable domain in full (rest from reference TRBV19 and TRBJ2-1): DGGITQSPKYLFRKEGQNVTLSCEQNLNHDAMYWYRQDPGQGLRLIYYSQIVNDFQKGDIAEGYSVSREKKESFPLTVTSAQKNPTAFYLCASSTRDRRYNEQFFGPGTRLTVL.

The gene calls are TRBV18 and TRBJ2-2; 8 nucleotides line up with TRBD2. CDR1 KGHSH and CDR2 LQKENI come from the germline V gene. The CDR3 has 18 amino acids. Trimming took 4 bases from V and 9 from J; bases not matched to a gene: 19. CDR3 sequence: CASSQPTTSAGLDRELFF. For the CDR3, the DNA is TGTGCCAGCTCACAACCCACGACTAGCGCGGGGCTGGATCGGGAGCTGTTTTTT.

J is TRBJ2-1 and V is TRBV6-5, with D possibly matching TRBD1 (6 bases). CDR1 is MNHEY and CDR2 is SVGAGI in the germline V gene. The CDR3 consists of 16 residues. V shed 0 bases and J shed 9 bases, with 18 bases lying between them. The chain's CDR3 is CASSYSTGASVGEQFF. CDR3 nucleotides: TGTGCCAGCAGTTACTCGACAGGAGCTTCGGTAGGTGAGCAGTTCTTC.

CDR3 protein: CASSSPKGRDGYTF. CDR3 DNA sequence: TGTGCCAGCAGTTCCCCAAAGGGGCGGGATGGCTACACCTTC. V usage is TRBV27 and J usage is TRBJ1-2; TRBD1 might be the D (5 bases). V lost 4 bases and J lost 6, with 15 bases in between. Per the germline V gene, CDR1 is MNHEY and CDR2 is SMNVEV (reference sequence). The CDR3 covers 14 residues.

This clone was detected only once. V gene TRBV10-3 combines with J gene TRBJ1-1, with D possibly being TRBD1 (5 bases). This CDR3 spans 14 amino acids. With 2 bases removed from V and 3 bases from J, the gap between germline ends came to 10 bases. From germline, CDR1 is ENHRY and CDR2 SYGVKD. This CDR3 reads CAISEGPGDTEAFF. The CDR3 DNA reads TGTGCCATCAGTGAGGGACCGGGGGACACTGAAGCTTTCTTT.

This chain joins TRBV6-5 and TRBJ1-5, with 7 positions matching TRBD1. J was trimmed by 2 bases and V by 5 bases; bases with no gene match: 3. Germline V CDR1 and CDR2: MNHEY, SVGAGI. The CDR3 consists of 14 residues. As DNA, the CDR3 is TGTGCCAGCAGTGTCGGACAGGGCAATCAGCCCCAGCATTTT. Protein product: CASSVGQGNQPQHF.

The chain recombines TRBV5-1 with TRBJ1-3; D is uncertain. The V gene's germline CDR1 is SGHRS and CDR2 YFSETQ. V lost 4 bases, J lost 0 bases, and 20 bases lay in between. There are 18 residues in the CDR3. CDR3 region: CASSPTLTGLSSGNTIYF. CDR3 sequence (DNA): TGCGCCAGCAGCCCTACCTTGACTGGGTTGAGCTCTGGAAACACCATATATTTT.

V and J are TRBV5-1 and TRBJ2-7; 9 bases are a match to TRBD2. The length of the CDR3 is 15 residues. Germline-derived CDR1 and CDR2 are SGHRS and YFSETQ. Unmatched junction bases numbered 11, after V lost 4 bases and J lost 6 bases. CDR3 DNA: TGCGCCAGCAGCCCCGCGCGTAGCGGGAGTTCCGAGCAGTACTTC. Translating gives CASSPARSGSSEQYF.

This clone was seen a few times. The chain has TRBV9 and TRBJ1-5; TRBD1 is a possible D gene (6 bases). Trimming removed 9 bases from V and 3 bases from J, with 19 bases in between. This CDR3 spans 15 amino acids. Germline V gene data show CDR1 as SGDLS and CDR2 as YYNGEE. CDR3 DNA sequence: TGTGCCAACACCAACCAGGGACACAACAATCAGCCCCAGCATTTT. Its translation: CANTNQGHNNQPQHF.

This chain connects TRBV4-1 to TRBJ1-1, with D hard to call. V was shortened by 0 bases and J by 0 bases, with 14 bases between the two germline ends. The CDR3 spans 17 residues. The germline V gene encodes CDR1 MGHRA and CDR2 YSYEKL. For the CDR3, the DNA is TGCGCCAGCAGCCAAGATGTCCCTTCCGGGGTGAACACTGAAGCTTTCTTT. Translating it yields CASSQDVPSGVNTEAFF.